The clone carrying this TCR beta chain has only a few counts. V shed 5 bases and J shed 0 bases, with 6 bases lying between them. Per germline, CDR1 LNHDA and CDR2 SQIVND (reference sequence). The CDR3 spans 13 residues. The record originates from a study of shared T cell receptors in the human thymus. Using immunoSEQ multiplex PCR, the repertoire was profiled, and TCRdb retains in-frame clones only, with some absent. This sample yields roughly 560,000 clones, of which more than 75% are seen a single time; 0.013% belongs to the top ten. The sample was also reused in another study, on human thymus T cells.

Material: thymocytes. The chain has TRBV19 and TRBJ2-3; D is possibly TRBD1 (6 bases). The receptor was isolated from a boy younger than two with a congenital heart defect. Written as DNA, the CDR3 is TGTGCCAGTAGTGGGGGCAGCACAGATACGCAGTATTTT. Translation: CASSGGSTDTQYF.